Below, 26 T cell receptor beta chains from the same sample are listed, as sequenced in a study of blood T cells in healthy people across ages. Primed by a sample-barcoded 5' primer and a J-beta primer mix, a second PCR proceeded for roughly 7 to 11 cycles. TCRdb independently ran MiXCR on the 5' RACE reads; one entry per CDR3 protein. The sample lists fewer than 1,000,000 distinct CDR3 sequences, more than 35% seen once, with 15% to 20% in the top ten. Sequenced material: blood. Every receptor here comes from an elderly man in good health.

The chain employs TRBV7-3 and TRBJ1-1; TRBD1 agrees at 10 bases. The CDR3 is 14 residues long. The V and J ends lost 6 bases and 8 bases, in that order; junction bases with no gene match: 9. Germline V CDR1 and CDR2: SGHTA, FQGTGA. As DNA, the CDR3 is TGTGCCAGCAGTTCCGGACAGGGGGGAGTCGAAGCTTTCTTT. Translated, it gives CASSSGQGGVEAFF.

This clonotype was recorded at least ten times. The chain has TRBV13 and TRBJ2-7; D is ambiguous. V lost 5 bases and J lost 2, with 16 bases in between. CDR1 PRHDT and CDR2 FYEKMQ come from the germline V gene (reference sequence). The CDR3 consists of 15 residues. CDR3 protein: CASSLTATAPYEQYF. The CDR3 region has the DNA TGTGCCAGCAGCCTGACCGCGACGGCCCCCTACGAGCAGTACTTC.

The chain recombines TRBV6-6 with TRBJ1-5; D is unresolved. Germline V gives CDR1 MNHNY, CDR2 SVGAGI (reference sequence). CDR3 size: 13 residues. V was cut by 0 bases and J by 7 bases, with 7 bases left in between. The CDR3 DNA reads TGTGCCAGCAGTTACTCGAGGCAGCAGCCCCAGCATTTT. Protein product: CASSYSRQQPQHF.

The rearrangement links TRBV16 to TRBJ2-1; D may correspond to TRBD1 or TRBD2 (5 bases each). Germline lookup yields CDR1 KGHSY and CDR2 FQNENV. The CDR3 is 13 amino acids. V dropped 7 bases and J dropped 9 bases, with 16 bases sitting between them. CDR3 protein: CASTTRGFGEQFF. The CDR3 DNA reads TGTGCCAGCACAACGAGGGGATTCGGTGAGCAGTTCTTC.

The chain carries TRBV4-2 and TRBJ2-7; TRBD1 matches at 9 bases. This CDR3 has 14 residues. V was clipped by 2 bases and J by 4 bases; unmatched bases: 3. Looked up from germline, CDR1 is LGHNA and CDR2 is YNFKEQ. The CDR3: CASSQKQGAYEQYF. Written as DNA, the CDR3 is TGTGCCAGCAGCCAAAAACAGGGGGCTTACGAGCAGTACTTC.

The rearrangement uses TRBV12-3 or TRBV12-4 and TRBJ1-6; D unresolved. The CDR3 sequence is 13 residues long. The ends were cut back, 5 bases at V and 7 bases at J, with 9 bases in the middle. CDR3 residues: CASSARTNSPLHF. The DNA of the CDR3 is TGTGCCAGCAGTGCGCGGACCAATTCACCCCTCCACTTT.

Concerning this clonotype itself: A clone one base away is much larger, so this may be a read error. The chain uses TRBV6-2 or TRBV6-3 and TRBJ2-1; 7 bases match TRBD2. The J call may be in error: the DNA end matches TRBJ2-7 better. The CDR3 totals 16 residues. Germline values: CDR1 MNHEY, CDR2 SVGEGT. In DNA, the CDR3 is TGTGCCAGCTCATCGCGGGGGAGGAACGCCTACAATGAGCAGTACTTC. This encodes CASSSRGRNAYNEQYF.

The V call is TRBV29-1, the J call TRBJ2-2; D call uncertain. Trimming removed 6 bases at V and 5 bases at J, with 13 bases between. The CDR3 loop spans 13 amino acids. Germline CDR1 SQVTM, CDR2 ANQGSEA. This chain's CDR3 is CSVRPLRTGELFF. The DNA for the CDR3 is TGCAGCGTACGACCACTTAGAACCGGGGAGCTGTTTTTT.

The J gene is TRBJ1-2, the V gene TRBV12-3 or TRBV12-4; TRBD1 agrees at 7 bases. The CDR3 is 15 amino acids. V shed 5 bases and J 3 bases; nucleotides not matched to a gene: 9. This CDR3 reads CASSPLQGRYYGYTF. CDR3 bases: TGTGCCAGCAGTCCACTACAGGGGCGGTACTATGGCTACACCTTC.

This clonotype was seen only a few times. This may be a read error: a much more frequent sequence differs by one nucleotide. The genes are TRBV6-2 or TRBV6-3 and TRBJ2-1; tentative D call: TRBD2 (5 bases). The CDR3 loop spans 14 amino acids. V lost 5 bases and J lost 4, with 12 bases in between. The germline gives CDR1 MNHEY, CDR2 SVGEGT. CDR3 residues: CASSAGLVYNEQFF. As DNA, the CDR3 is TGTGCCAGCAGTGCAGGACTGGTATACAATGAGCAGTTCTTC.

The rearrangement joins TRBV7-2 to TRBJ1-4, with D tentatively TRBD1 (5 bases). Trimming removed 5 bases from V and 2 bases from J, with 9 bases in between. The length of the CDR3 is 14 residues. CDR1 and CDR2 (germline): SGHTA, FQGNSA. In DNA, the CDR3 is TGTGCCAGCAGCAAAGACAGCACTAATGAAAAACTGTTTTTT. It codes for CASSKDSTNEKLFF.

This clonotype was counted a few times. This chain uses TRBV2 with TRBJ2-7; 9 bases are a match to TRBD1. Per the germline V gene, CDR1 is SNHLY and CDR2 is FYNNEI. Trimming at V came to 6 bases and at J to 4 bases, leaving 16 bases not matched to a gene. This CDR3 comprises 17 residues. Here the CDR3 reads CASRTGGGVSGIYEQYF. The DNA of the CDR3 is TGTGCCAGCAGAACAGGGGGCGGTGTAAGCGGGATTTACGAGCAGTACTTC.

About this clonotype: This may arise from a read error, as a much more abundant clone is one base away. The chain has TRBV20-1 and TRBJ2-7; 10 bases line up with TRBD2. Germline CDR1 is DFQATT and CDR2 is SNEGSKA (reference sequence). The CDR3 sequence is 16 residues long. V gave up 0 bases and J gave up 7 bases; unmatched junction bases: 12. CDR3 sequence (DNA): TGCAGTGCTAGAGATCCAAGCGGGAGGGCCAGTAATGAGCAGTACTTC. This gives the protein CSARDPSGRASNEQYF.

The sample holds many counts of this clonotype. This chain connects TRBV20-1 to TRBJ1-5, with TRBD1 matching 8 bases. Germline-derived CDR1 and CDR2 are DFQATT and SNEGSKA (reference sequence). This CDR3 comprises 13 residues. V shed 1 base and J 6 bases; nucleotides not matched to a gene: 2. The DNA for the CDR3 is TGCAGTGCTAGAGTACAGGGGGGTCAGCCCCAGCATTTT. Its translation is CSARVQGGQPQHF.

CDR3 sequence (DNA): TGTGCCAGCAGCCCCGGAACCTATGCAACTAATGAAAAACTGTTTTTT. Its translation: CASSPGTYATNEKLFF. V and J are TRBV5-5 and TRBJ1-4; D is uncertain. V lost 4 bases, J lost 0 bases, and 13 bases lay in between. This CDR3 is 16 amino acids long. Germline-derived CDR1 and CDR2 are SGHKS and YYEKEE (reference sequence).

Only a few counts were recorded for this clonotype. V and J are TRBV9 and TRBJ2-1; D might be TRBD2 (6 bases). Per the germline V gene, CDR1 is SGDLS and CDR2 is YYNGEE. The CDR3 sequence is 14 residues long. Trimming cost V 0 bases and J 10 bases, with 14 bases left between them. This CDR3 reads CASSVVGTAGEQFF. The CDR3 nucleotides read TGTGCCAGCAGCGTAGTAGGGACTGCTGGGGAGCAGTTCTTC.

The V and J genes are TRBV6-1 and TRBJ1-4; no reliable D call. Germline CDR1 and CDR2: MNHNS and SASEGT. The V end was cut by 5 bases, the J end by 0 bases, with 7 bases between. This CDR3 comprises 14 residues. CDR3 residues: CASSRTTTNEKLFF. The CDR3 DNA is TGTGCCAGCAGTCGTACTACAACTAATGAAAAACTGTTTTTT.

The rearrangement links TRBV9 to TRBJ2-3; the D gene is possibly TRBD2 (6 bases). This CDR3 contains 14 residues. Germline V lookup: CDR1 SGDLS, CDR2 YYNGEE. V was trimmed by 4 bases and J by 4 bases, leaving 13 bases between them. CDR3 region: CASSSRTISDTQYF. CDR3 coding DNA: TGTGCCAGCAGCTCACGGACTATCTCAGATACGCAGTATTTT.

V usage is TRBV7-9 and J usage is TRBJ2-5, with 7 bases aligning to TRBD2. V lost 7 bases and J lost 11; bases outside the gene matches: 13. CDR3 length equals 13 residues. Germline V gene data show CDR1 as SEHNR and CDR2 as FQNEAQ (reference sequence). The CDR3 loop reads CASTRASGNEQYF. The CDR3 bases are TGTGCCAGCACCAGGGCTAGCGGCAATGAGCAGTACTTC.

The CDR3 spells CASSMRGAFYGYTF. The CDR3 coding sequence is TGTGCCAGCAGTATGCGGGGCGCCTTCTATGGCTACACCTTC. The J gene is TRBJ1-2, the V gene TRBV25-1; a possible D gene is TRBD1 (5 bases). Between the trimmed V and J ends, which lost 5 bases and 4 bases, there was a span of 14 bases. The CDR3 consists of 14 residues. The germline CDR1 and CDR2 sequences are MGHDK and SYGVNS.

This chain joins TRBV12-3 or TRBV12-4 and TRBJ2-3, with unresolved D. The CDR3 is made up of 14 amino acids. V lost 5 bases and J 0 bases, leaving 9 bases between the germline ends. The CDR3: CASSDGVSTDTQYF. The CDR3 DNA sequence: TGTGCCAGCAGTGATGGGGTTAGCACAGATACGCAGTATTTT.

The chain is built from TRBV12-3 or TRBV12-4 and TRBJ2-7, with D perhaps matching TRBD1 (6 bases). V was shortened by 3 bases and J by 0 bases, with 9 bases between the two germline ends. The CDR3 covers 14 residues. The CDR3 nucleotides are TGTGCCAGCAGTTTGGACAGTAACTCCTACGAGCAGTACTTC. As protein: CASSLDSNSYEQYF.

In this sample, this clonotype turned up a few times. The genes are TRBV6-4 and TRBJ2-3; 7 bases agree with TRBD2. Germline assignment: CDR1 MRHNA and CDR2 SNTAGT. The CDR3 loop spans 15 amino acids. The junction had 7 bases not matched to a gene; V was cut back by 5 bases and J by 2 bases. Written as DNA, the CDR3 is TGTGCCAGCAGTCCGTCTGCGGGGGACACAGATACGCAGTATTTT. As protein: CASSPSAGDTDTQYF.

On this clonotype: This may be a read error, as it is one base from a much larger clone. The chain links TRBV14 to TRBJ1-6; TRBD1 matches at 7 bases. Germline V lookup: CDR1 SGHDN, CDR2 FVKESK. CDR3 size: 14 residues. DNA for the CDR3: TGTGCCAGCAGCCAGAACAGGGGAGGTTCACCCCCCCACTTT. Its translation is CASSQNRGGSPPHF.

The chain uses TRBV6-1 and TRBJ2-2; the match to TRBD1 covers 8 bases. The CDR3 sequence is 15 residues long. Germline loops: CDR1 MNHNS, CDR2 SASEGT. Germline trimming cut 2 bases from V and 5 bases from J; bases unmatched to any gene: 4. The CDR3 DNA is TGTGCCAGCAGTGAAACAGGGGGTAGTACCGGGGAGCTGTTTTTT. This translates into CASSETGGSTGELFF.

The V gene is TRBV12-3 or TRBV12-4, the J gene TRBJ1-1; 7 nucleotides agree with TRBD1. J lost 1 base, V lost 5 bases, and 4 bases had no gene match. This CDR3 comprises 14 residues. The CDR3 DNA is TGTGCCAGCAGTGGGACAGTGGAGAACACTGAAGCTTTCTTT. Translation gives CASSGTVENTEAFF.